The 29 T cell receptor beta chains given below trace back to one sample, sequenced in a study of cytomegalovirus exposure and HLA in healthy donors. Amplification used 60 Vbeta primers and 13 Jbeta primers. Sequenced by immunoSEQ multiplex PCR; TCRdb stores in-frame clones only, minus some. Altogether 180,000 or so clones are present, just under 80% being singletons, with the ten largest covering 2.9%. The sequenced sample consisted of PBMCs. The receptor set was obtained from a female donor in good health and CMV-seronegative.

The rearrangement uses TRBV29-1 and TRBJ1-1; unclear D gene. The ends were cut back, 7 bases at V and 4 bases at J, with 10 bases in the middle. In germline, CDR1 is SQVTM, CDR2 ANQGSEA. This CDR3 is 11 amino acids long. CDR3 protein: CSARELTEAFF. The CDR3 DNA follows: TGCAGCGCACGGGAGCTCACTGAAGCTTTCTTT. Filled out from reference TRBV29-1 and TRBJ1-1, the complete variable domain reads SAVISQKPSRDICQRGTSLTIQCQVDSQVTMMFWYRQQPGQSLTLIATANQGSEATYESGFVIDKFPISRPNLTFSTLTVSNMSPEDSSIYLCSARELTEAFFGQGTRLTVV.

The chain combines TRBV11-2 with TRBJ2-1, with TRBD2 matching over 9 bases. Trimming cost V 5 bases and J 5 bases; bases outside gene matches: 19. Germline assignment: CDR1 SGHAT and CDR2 FQNNGV. CDR3 length: 19 residues. The DNA of the CDR3 is TGTGCCAGCAGCCCGCATAGGGGGGGCGGGACTAGCCGACACAATGAGCAGTTCTTC. Protein sequence: CASSPHRGGGTSRHNEQFF.

The rearrangement links TRBV9 to TRBJ1-3; tentatively, D is TRBD1 (6 bases). V shed 4 bases and J shed 2 bases, with 16 bases lying between them. The CDR3 contains 16 residues. The V gene's germline CDR1 is SGDLS and CDR2 YYNGEE. Written as DNA, the CDR3 is TGTGCCAGCAGCCCGAGAGGGGACATTACTGGAAACACCATATATTTT. This sequence encodes CASSPRGDITGNTIYF.

This clone was counted a few times. The V call is TRBV7-8, the J call TRBJ2-7; weak D call: TRBD2 (6 bases). Trimming took 5 bases from V and 5 from J, leaving 19 bases between them. From germline, CDR1 is SGHVS and CDR2 FQNEAQ. CDR3 length: 15 residues. The CDR3 DNA reads TGTGCCAGCAGCCGGGGGAGGATCACCCTAAACGAGCAGTACTTC. This gives the protein CASSRGRITLNEQYF.

This clone is a singleton in its sample. This rearrangement joins TRBV30 to TRBJ1-4; unclear D gene. The CDR3 has 12 residues. V was clipped by 2 bases and J by 3 bases, with 4 bases between them. Germline-derived CDR1 and CDR2 are GTSNPN and SVGIG (reference sequence). CDR3 region: CAWSPSNEKLFF. Written as DNA, the CDR3 is TGTGCCTGGAGTCCTTCTAATGAAAAACTGTTTTTT.

This clone was counted only a few times. The chain combines TRBV30 with TRBJ2-7, with D unclear. The V end lost 1 base, the J end lost 4 bases, and 11 bases lay between the germline ends. This CDR3 region has 13 residues. In germline, CDR1 is GTSNPN, CDR2 SVGIG (reference sequence). Written as DNA, the CDR3 is TGTGCCTGGAGTGCCACTCCAGGTTACGAGCAGTACTTC. This gives the protein CAWSATPGYEQYF. Using reference TRBV30 and TRBJ2-7 for the parts outside the CDR3, the full variable domain is SQTIHQWPATLVQPVGSPLSLECTVEGTSNPNLYWYRQAAGRGLQLLFYSVGIGQISSEVPQNLSASRPQDRQFILSSKKLLLSDSGFYLCAWSATPGYEQYFGPGTRLTVT.

The chain has TRBV19 and TRBJ2-1; 14 positions match TRBD2. Germline V gene sequence: CDR1 LNHDA, CDR2 SQIVND (reference sequence). The CDR3 loop spans 17 amino acids. Unmatched junction bases numbered 10, after V lost 3 bases and J lost 9 bases. CDR3: CASSIGLAGGPMGEQFF. The CDR3 DNA reads as TGTGCCAGTAGTATCGGACTAGCGGGAGGCCCTATGGGTGAGCAGTTCTTC.

V gene TRBV9 combines with J gene TRBJ1-1; TRBD1 matches 7 bases. Germline CDR1 and CDR2: SGDLS and YYNGEE. CDR3 length equals 14 residues. V trimming: 6 bases; J trimming: 3 bases; junction bases outside the gene matches: 8. CDR3 residues: CASNRDQGDTEAFF. In DNA, the CDR3 is TGTGCCAGCAATCGGGACCAGGGGGACACTGAAGCTTTCTTT.

This CDR3 reads CASSIYRGRTEAFF. The CDR3 DNA reads as TGTGCCAGTAGTATATACAGGGGGAGGACTGAAGCTTTCTTT. This chain connects TRBV19 to TRBJ1-1; TRBD1 aligns across 8 bases. Per germline, CDR1 LNHDA and CDR2 SQIVND (reference sequence). Trimming took 2 bases from V and 5 from J; bases not matched to a gene: 4. This CDR3 is 14 amino acids long.

The rearrangement uses TRBV25-1 and TRBJ2-1; possible D gene TRBD2, 5 bases. Germline V gives CDR1 MGHDK, CDR2 SYGVNS. The CDR3 contains 14 residues. V lost 6 bases, J lost 4 bases, and 13 bases lay in between. The CDR3 loop reads CASSLGGSYNEQFF. The CDR3 region has the DNA TGTGCCAGCAGCCTCGGCGGGTCGTACAATGAGCAGTTCTTC.

This rearrangement joins TRBV18 to TRBJ2-4, with D possibly being TRBD2 (5 bases). V lost 2 bases and J lost 6, with 14 bases in between. Per germline, CDR1 KGHSH and CDR2 LQKENI. The CDR3 length is 15 residues. CDR3 region: CASSPWSGVGNIQYF. For the CDR3, the DNA is TGTGCCAGCTCACCATGGTCCGGGGTAGGAAACATTCAGTACTTC.

The rearrangement joins TRBV6-5 to TRBJ2-7; D remains ambiguous. Trimming stripped 2 bases from V and 3 bases from J, with 14 bases between. Germline V gene data show CDR1 as MNHEY and CDR2 as SVGAGI. CDR3 size: 15 residues. The CDR3 coding sequence is TGTGCCAGCAGTTACCGAAGTCAAGAACTCTACGAGCAGTACTTC. Translation: CASSYRSQELYEQYF.

This clone has just a few counts. In nucleotides, the CDR3 is TGTGCCAGCAGTCCCCGGAATTCACCCCTCCACTTT. Amino acid sequence: CASSPRNSPLHF. The chain recombines TRBV27 with TRBJ1-6, with D uncertain. The CDR3 is 12 residues long. V lost 5 bases, J lost 7 bases, and 6 bases lay in between. Germline CDR1 MNHEY, CDR2 SMNVEV (reference sequence).

The chain joins TRBV5-1 to TRBJ2-3, with 13 bases matching TRBD2. Per germline, CDR1 SGHRS and CDR2 YFSETQ. J was trimmed by 2 bases and V by 4 bases; bases with no gene match: 7. There are 17 residues in the CDR3. The CDR3 bases are TGCGCCAGCAGCAACGGACTAGCGGGGGCCAACACAGATACGCAGTATTTT. This encodes CASSNGLAGANTDTQYF.

The J gene is TRBJ2-1, the V gene TRBV13, with 7 bases lining up with TRBD2. The V segment lost 0 bases and the J segment 0 bases; nucleotides outside the gene matches: 14. Germline V gives CDR1 PRHDT, CDR2 FYEKMQ (reference sequence). This CDR3 has 20 residues. The CDR3 loop is CASSLGGRGEAVTSYNEQFF. DNA of the CDR3: TGTGCCAGCAGCTTAGGGGGCCGGGGGGAAGCGGTTACCTCCTACAATGAGCAGTTCTTC.

As for this clone: The sample has other DNA sequences that encode this CDR3 too. V is TRBV7-6 and J is TRBJ2-7, with 9 positions matching TRBD1. This CDR3 is built from 14 residues. V gave up 6 bases and J gave up 4 bases; unmatched junction bases: 7. From germline, CDR1 is SGHVS and CDR2 FNYEAQ. The CDR3 DNA reads as TGTGCCAGCAGTTCGGGACAGGGAGTATACGAGCAGTACTTC. Protein: CASSSGQGVYEQYF.

J is TRBJ2-1 and V is TRBV1; the D call of TRBD2 is as the table states it, not checked on the DNA. TRBV1 is described as a pseudogene. The CDR3 totals 19 residues. This CDR3 is CTSSQENRAGAFYYNEQFF. CDR3 bases: TGCACCAGCAGCCAAGAGAATCGAGCGGGGGCGTTTTACTACAATGAGCAGTTCTTC.

Note on this clone: Different DNA sequences within this sample yield the same CDR3. The chain couples TRBV11-3 to TRBJ2-1; TRBD2 is a possible D gene (6 bases). Trimming stripped 4 bases from V and 3 bases from J, with 10 bases between. Germline CDR1 is SGHNT and CDR2 is YENEEA. The CDR3 runs to 14 residues. The CDR3 coding sequence is TGTGCCAGCAGCTACTCCGGGGGCTACAATGAGCAGTTCTTC. This gives the protein CASSYSGGYNEQFF.

CDR3: CASSLRQGTYNEQFF. The CDR3 nucleotides read TGTGCCAGCAGCCTAAGACAGGGAACCTACAATGAGCAGTTCTTC. This chain connects TRBV7-2 to TRBJ2-1; TRBD1 matches 7 bases. Looked up from germline, CDR1 is SGHTA and CDR2 is FQGNSA. This CDR3 spans 15 amino acids. The V and J ends lost 5 bases and 2 bases, in that order; junction bases with no gene match: 6.

The chain carries TRBV7-9 and TRBJ1-1; D ambiguous. Trimming took 1 base from V and 2 from J, leaving 5 bases between them. The CDR3 runs to 13 residues. Germline loops: CDR1 SEHNR, CDR2 FQNEAQ (reference sequence). In DNA form, the CDR3 reads TGTGCCAGCAGCTTAGAACACAACACTGAAGCTTTCTTT. Its translation is CASSLEHNTEAFF.

CDR3 in amino acids: CASSYSTVVVFEQFF. CDR3 DNA: TGTGCCAGCAGTTATTCAACAGTAGTGGTCTTCGAGCAGTTCTTC. The chain has TRBV6-5 and TRBJ2-1, with D hard to call. This CDR3 region has 15 residues. Trimming stripped 3 bases from V and 10 bases from J, with 19 bases between. Per germline, CDR1 MNHEY and CDR2 SVGAGI.

Only a few counts were recorded for this clone. The chain employs TRBV7-3 and TRBJ1-1, with D unclear. The V and J ends lost 1 base and 7 bases respectively, with 13 bases between them. The CDR3 contains 14 residues. CDR1 is SGHTA, CDR2 FQGTGA, per germline. The CDR3 sequence: CASSLNPQTGEAFF. The CDR3 coding sequence is TGTGCCAGCAGCTTAAACCCGCAGACGGGTGAAGCTTTCTTT.

This chain connects TRBV6-1 to TRBJ1-6; 9 bases are a match to TRBD1. The CDR3 loop spans 14 amino acids. Germline-derived CDR1 and CDR2 are MNHNS and SASEGT. Germline trimming cut 6 bases from V and 8 bases from J; bases unmatched to any gene: 5. The CDR3 DNA follows: TGTGCCAGCAGCACTGACAGGGGGTATTCACCCCTCCACTTT. Translating gives CASSTDRGYSPLHF.

This chain uses TRBV5-5 with TRBJ1-2; D perhaps matches TRBD1 (6 bases). Germline V gives CDR1 SGHKS, CDR2 YYEKEE (reference sequence). V lost 0 bases to trimming and J lost 4 bases, with 10 bases between them. The CDR3 consists of 14 residues. The CDR3 loop reads CASSLALRGYGYTF. The DNA for the CDR3 is TGTGCCAGCAGCTTGGCTCTCAGGGGCTATGGCTACACCTTC.

J is TRBJ2-7 and V is TRBV29-1; tentative D call: TRBD1 (6 bases). From germline, CDR1 is SQVTM and CDR2 ANQGSEA. The V end was cut by 1 base, the J end by 2 bases, with 9 bases between. The CDR3 spans 13 residues. The CDR3 spells CSVEGTGPYEQYF. The CDR3 DNA is TGCAGCGTTGAAGGAACAGGGCCCTACGAGCAGTACTTC.

V and J are TRBV7-2 and TRBJ2-3; 11 bases align to TRBD2. The CDR3 is 14 residues long. Trimming at V came to 3 bases and at J to 4 bases, leaving 0 bases not matched to a gene. Per germline, CDR1 SGHTA and CDR2 FQGNSA. CDR3 amino acids: CASSLGLAADTQYF. The CDR3 DNA sequence: TGTGCCAGCAGCTTGGGACTAGCGGCAGATACGCAGTATTTT.

A single count supports this clone. The gene calls are TRBV7-2 and TRBJ2-7; 9 bases fit TRBD2. Per the germline V gene, CDR1 is SGHTA and CDR2 is FQGNSA. After removal of 5 bases from V and 7 bases from J, the junction contained 12 bases not matched to a gene. The CDR3 is made up of 15 amino acids. The CDR3: CASSPLAGSGGEQYF. CDR3 DNA: TGTGCCAGCAGCCCTCTAGCGGGGAGCGGAGGAGAGCAGTACTTC.

This clone was observed a handful of times. The V gene is TRBV19, the J gene TRBJ1-1; D not certain. The germline V and J ends were trimmed by 6 bases and 7 bases, with 9 bases remaining between them. Germline V lookup: CDR1 LNHDA, CDR2 SQIVND (reference sequence). The CDR3 loop spans 11 amino acids. In DNA form, the CDR3 reads TGTGCCAGTAGGAGGGCCCGTGAAGCTTTCTTT. Its translation: CASRRAREAFF. Full variable domain (rest looked up from reference TRBV19 and TRBJ1-1): DGGITQSPKYLFRKEGQNVTLSCEQNLNHDAMYWYRQDPGQGLRLIYYSQIVNDFQKGDIAEGYSVSREKKESFPLTVTSAQKNPTAFYLCASRRAREAFFGQGTRLTVV.

The V and J genes are TRBV4-1 and TRBJ2-7, with a possible D match to TRBD1 (7 bases). The CDR3 spans 15 residues. V shed 3 bases and J shed 0 bases, with 12 bases lying between them. Germline V gene data show CDR1 as MGHRA and CDR2 as YSYEKL. CDR3 region: CASSHRGDSSYEQYF. In DNA, the CDR3 is TGCGCCAGCAGCCATAGGGGGGACAGCTCCTACGAGCAGTACTTC.